These T cell receptor beta chains were read from a single sample in a study of regulatory T cells in long-lasting Graves disease. Each CDR3 protein is one row after TCRdb ran MiXCR on the multiplex PCR reads. This sample has hundreds of thousands of distinct CDR3 sequences, with about 16% found just once. These same records also appear under a second study, on T cells in Graves' hyperthyroidism and ophthalmopathy.

Sequencing was performed on peripheral blood mononuclear cells (PBMCs), taken at new diagnosis, from a patient treated with antithyroid drugs. Receptor source: a woman aged 35-65 years with Graves disease. Both conserved end residues are part of each CDR3. D genes are given only for firm matches. Clone size is given for some rows only: seen once, a few or many times, or a class if the clone is expanded.

v_gene	j_gene	abundance	d_gene	CDR3aa	CDR3nt
TRBV28	TRBJ1-2	many	-	CATQRAPRDYGYTF	TGTGCCACCCAAAGGGCCCCTCGGGACTATGGCTACACCTTC
TRBV7-3	TRBJ2-5	few	TRBD2	CASSLDPLAGFGETQYF	TGTGCCAGCAGCTTAGACCCTCTAGCGGGGTTTGGAGAGACCCAGTACTTC
TRBV6-5	TRBJ2-3	-	TRBD2	CASSLDRGGTDTQYF	TGTGCCAGCAGTTTAGATCGGGGGGGTACAGATACGCAGTATTTT
TRBV27	TRBJ2-2	many	TRBD2	CASSFLAGGPWDTGELFF	TGTGCCAGCAGTTTCCTAGCGGGGGGGCCTTGGGACACCGGGGAGCTGTTTTTT
TRBV3-1	TRBJ1-1	many	TRBD1	CASSFGGGSRAEAFF	TGTGCCAGCAGCTTCGGAGGGGGCTCCCGGGCTGAAGCTTTCTTT
TRBV6-1	TRBJ1-6	-	-	CASIEDGYSPLHF	TGTGCCAGCATTGAGGACGGATATTCACCCCTCCACTTT
TRBV28	TRBJ2-3	-	TRBD2	CASTSSGTDTQYF	TGTGCCAGCACCTCTAGCGGGACAGATACGCAGTATTTT
TRBV7-9	TRBJ2-3	-	-	CASSLAQDADTQYF	TGTGCCAGCAGCTTAGCCCAGGACGCAGATACGCAGTATTTT
TRBV11-2	TRBJ2-5	many	-	CASSFMGGQGETQYF	TGTGCCAGCAGTTTCATGGGCGGGCAGGGGGAGACCCAGTACTTC
TRBV7-9	TRBJ1-2	-	-	CASSSLETGGYTF	TGTGCCAGCAGCTCCCTAGAAACCGGAGGCTACACCTTC
TRBV5-1	TRBJ1-1	many	-	CASSPGGQGGTEAFF	TGCGCCAGCAGCCCGGGGGGGCAGGGCGGCACTGAAGCTTTCTTT
TRBV30	TRBJ1-4	many	-	CACTMGPATNEKLFF	TGTGCCTGTACTATGGGCCCTGCAACTAATGAAAAACTGTTTTTT
TRBV3-1	TRBJ2-5	many	-	CASSQDRGPAETQYF	TGTGCCAGCAGCCAAGATCGAGGTCCAGCGGAGACCCAGTACTTC